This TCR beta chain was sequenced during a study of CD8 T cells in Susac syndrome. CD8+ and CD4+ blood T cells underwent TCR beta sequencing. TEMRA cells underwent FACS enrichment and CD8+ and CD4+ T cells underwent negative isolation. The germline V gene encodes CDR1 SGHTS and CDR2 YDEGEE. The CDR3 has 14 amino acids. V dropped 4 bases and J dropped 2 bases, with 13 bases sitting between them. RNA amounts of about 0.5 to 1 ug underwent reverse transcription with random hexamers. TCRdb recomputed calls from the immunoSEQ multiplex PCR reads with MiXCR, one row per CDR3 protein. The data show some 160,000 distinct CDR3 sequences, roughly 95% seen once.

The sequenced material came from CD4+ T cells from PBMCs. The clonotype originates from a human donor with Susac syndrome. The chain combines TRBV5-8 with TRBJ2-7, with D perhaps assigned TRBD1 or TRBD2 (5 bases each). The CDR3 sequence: CASSKPGPTYEQYF. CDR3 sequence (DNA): TGTGCCAGCAGCAAACCGGGGCCAACCTACGAGCAGTACTTC.